This TCR beta chain was profiled in a study of T cell changes during pregnancy in multiple sclerosis. The CDR3 length is 15 residues. Germline V gives CDR1 MNHEY, CDR2 SMNVEV (reference sequence). The germline V and J ends were trimmed by 1 base and 0 bases, with 10 bases remaining between them. Assay: immunoSEQ multiplex PCR; the TCRdb copy retains only in-frame clones and omits some. Here the sample spans 45,000 to 50,000 clones, about nine tenths being singletons. In this sample, this clone turned up once. Source: CD8+ T cells from peripheral blood mononuclear cells, taken after pregnancy. This TCR came from a female donor with multiple sclerosis, enrolled in a pregnancy study. V usage is TRBV27 and J usage is TRBJ2-7; D might be TRBD1 (5 bases). CDR3 in DNA: TGTGCCAGCAGTTTATTGGCAGGGAACTCCTACGAGCAGTACTTC. This codes for CASSLLAGNSYEQYF.